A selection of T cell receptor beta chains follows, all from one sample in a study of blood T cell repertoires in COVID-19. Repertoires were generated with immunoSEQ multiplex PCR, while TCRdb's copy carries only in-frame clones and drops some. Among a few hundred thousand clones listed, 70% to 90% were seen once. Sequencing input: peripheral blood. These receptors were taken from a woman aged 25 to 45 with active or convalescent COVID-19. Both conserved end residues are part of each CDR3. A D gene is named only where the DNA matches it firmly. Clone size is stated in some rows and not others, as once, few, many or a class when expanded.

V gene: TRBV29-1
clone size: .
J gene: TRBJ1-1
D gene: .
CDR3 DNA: TGCAGCGGCCTCAGGGAGGGCACTGAAGCTTTCTTT
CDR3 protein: CSGLREGTEAFF

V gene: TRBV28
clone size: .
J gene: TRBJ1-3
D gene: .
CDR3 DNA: TGTGCCAGCAGTTTATTCGTAGACACCATATATTTT
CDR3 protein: CASSLFVDTIYF

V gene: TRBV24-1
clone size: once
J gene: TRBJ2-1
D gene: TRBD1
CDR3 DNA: TGTGCCACCAGACGGGGGACAGGGGCCTGGGATGAGCAGTTCTTC
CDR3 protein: CATRRGTGAWDEQFF

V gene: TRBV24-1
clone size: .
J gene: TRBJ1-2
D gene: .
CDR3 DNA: TGTGCCACCAGTCCGGGGGGTTTTACGGTTACCGACTATGGCTACACCTTC
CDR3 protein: CATSPGGFTVTDYGYTF

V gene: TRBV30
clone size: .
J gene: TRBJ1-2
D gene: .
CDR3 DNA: TGTGCCTGGACCTCGGCGGGGGGCGATGGCTACACCTTC
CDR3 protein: CAWTSAGGDGYTF

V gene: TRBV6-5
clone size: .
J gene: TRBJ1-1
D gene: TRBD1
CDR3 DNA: TGTGCCAGCAGTTCCGGGACAGGCGCCACTGAAGCTTTCTTT
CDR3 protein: CASSSGTGATEAFF

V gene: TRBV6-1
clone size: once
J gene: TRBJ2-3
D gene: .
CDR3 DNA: TGTGCCAGCAGTGAAGTGGGGGACTCGACAGATACGCAGTATTTT
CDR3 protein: CASSEVGDSTDTQYF

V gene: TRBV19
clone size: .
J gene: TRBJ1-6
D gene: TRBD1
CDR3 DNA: TGTGCCAGTAGTGTCCAGGGGGTACGTAATTCACCCCTCCACTTT
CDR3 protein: CASSVQGVRNSPLHF

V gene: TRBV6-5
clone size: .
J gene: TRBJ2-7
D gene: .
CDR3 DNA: TGTGCCAGCAGTACCAGGGGGGCCACCTACGAGCAGTACTTC
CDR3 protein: CASSTRGATYEQYF

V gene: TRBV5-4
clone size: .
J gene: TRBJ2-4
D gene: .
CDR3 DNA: TGTGCCAGCAGCTACTATCCTAACGTCAACATTCAGTACTTC
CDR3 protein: CASSYYPNVNIQYF

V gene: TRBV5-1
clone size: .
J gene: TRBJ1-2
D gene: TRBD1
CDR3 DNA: TGCGCCAGCAGCACTCTACAGGGCGACAGGGGGCACGGCTACACCTTC
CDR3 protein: CASSTLQGDRGHGYTF

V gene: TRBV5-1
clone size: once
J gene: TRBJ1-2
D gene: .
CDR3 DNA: TGCGCCAGCAGCTTACAGGGCTATGGCTACACCTTC
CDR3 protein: CASSLQGYGYTF

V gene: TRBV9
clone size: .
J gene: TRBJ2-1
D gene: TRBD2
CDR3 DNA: TGTGCCAGCAGCGCAGGCTCGGGGGGTGAGCAGTTCTTC
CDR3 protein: CASSAGSGGEQFF

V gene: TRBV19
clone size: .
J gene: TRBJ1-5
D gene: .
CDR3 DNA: TGTGCCAGTAGTATAACCCACGGGGCGGGGGGCAATCAGCCCCAGCATTTT
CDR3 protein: CASSITHGAGGNQPQHF

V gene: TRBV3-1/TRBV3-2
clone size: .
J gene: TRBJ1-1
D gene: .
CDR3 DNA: TGTGCCAGCAGCCTAACAGGTCCGAAGAATGCGGCTTTCTTT
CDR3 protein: CASSLTGPKNAAFF

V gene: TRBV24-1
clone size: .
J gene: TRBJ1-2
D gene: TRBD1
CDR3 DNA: TGTGCCACCAGTGATGGGACAGCGAGGGACTATGGCTACACCTTC
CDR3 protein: CATSDGTARDYGYTF

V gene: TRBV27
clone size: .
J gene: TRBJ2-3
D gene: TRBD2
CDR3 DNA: TGTGCCAGCAGACTAGCGGGGGGAGATACGCAGTATTTT
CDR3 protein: CASRLAGGDTQYF

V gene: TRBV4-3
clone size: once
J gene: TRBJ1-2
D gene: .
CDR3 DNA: TGCGCCAGCAGGAGGCAGAGGGCCTCGGGCGGCTACACCTTC
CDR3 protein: CASRRQRASGGYTF

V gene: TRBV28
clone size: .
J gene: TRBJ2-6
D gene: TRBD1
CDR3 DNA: TGTGCCAGCACGGGACAGGGCTTTTCTGGGGCCAACGTCCTGACTTTC
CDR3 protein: CASTGQGFSGANVLTF

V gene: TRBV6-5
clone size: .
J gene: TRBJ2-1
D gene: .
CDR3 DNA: TGTGCCAGCAGCTCCGGGACAACCAACAATGAGCAGTTCTTC
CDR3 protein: CASSSGTTNNEQFF

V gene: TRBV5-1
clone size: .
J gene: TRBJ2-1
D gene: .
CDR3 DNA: TGCGCCAGCAGCTTGGTAGCGGTAAGCTCCTACAATGAGCAGTTCTTC
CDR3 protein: CASSLVAVSSYNEQFF

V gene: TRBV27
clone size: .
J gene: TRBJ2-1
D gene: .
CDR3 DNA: TGTGCCAGCAGTTCACTATCACGCGGCACAGGTTACAATGAGCAGTTCTTC
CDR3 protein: CASSSLSRGTGYNEQFF

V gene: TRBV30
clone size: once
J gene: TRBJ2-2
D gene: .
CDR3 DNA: TGTGCCTGGAACCCAGCCCCAGGGGCCGGGGAGCTGTTTTTT
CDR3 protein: CAWNPAPGAGELFF

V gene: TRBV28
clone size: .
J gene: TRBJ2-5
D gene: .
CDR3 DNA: TGTGCCAGCAGTCCCGGACATCAAGAGACCCAGTACTTC
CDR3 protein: CASSPGHQETQYF

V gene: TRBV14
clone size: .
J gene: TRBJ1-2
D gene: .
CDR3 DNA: TGTGCCAGCAGCCAGACAGCCCTGGGAGGCTACACCTTC
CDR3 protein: CASSQTALGGYTF

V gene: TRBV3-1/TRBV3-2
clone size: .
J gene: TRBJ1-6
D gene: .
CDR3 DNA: TGTGCCAGCAGCCGGGTCCCCCCGGGGGGCGGTTCACCCCTCCACTTT
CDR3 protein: CASSRVPPGGGSPLHF

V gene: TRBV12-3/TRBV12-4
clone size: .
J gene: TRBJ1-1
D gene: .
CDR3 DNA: TGTGCCAGCAGAACCGGGGGGAACACTGAAGCTTTCTTT
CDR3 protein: CASRTGGNTEAFF

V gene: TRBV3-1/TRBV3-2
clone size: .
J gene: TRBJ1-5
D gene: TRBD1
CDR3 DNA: TGTGCCAGCAGCCAAGGGACAGGGGCCCACCAGCCCCAGCATTTT
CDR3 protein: CASSQGTGAHQPQHF

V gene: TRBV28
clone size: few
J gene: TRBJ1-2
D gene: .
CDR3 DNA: TGTGCCAGCAGTTTGGGAACAGGATCGAGGAACTATGGCTACACCTTC
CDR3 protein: CASSLGTGSRNYGYTF

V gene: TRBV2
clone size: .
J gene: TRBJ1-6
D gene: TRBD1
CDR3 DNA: TGTGCCAGCAGCTTCGGCAGGGGGCAAAATTCACCCCTCCACTTT
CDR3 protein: CASSFGRGQNSPLHF

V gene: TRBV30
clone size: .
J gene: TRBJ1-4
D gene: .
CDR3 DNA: TGTGCCCTGTTCTCCCAGGGAAAGGATAATGAAAAACTGTTTTTT
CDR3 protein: CALFSQGKDNEKLFF

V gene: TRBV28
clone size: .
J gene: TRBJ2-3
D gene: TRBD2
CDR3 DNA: TGTGCCAGCGAAGCGGGGGGGGTCCCAGATACGCAGTATTTT
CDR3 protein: CASEAGGVPDTQYF

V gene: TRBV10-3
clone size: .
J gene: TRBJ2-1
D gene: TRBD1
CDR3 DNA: TGTGCCATCAGTGGGGACAGGACACCCTACAATGAGCAGTTCTTC
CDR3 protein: CAISGDRTPYNEQFF

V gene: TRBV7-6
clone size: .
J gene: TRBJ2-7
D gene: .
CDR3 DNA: TGTGCCAGCAGCTTATCCCCAGGGGGGGAGCAGTACTTC
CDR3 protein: CASSLSPGGEQYF

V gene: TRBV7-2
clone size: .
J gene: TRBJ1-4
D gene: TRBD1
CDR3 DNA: TGTGCCAGCAGCCTGGGACAGCTAAATGAAAAACTGTTTTTT
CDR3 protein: CASSLGQLNEKLFF

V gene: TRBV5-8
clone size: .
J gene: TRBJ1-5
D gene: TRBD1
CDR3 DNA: TGTGCCAGCAGCTTGTCCCTCGGACAGGGGGTAGGCAATCAGCCCCAGCATTTT
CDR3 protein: CASSLSLGQGVGNQPQHF

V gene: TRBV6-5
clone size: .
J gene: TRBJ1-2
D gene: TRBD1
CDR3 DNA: TGTGCCAGCAGGGACAGGGGGTTGAATGGCTACACCTTC
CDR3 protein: CASRDRGLNGYTF

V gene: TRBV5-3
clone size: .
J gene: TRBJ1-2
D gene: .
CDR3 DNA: TGTGCCAGACGCCCGGGGGCTAACTATGGCTACACCTTC
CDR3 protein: CARRPGANYGYTF

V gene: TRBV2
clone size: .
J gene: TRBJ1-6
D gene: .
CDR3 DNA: TGTGCCAGCAGTCGTTTAGGGGTTACAAATTCACCCCTCCACTTT
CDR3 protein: CASSRLGVTNSPLHF

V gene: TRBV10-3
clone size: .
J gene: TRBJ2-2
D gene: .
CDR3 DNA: TGTGCCTCGAATAAGGGGGTGGACACCGGGGAGCTGTTTTTT
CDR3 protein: CASNKGVDTGELFF